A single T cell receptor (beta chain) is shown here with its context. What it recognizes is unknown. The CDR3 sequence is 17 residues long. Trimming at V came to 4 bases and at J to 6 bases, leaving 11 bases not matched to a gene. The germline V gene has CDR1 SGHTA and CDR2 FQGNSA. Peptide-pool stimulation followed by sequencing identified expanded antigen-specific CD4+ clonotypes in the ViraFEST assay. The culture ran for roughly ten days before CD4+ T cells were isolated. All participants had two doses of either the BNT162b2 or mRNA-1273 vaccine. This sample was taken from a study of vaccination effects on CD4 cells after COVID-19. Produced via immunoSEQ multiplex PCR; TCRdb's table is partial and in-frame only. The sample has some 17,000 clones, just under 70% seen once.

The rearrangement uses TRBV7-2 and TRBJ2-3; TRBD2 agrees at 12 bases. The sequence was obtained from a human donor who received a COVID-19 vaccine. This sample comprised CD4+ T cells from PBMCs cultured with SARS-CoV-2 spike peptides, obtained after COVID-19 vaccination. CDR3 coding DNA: TGTGCCAGCAGCTGGCCCGGGACTAGCGGGTCAGGGGATACGCAGTATTTT. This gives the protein CASSWPGTSGSGDTQYF.